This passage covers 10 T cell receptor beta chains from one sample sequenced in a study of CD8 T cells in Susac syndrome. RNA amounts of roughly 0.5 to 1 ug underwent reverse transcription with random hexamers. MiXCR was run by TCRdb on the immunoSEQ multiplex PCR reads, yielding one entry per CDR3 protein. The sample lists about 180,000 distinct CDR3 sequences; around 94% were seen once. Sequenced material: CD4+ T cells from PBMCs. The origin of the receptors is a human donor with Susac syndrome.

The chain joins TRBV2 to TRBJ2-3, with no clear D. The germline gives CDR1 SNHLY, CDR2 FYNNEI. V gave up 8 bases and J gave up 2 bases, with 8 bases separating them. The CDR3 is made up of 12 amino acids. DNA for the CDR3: TGTGCCAGCTTATGGGTCACAGATACGCAGTATTTT. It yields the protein CASLWVTDTQYF.

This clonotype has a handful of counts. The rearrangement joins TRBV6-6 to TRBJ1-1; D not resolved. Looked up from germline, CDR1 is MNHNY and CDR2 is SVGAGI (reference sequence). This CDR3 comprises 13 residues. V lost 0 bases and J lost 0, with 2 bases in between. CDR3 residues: CASSYSLNTEAFF. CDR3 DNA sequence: TGTGCCAGCAGTTACTCATTGAACACTGAAGCTTTCTTT.

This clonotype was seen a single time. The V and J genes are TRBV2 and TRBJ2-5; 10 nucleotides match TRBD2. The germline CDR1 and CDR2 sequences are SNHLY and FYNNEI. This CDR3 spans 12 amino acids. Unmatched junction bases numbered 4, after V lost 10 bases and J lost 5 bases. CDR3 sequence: CATSGSGETQYF. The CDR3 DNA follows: TGTGCCACTAGCGGGAGCGGTGAGACCCAGTACTTC.

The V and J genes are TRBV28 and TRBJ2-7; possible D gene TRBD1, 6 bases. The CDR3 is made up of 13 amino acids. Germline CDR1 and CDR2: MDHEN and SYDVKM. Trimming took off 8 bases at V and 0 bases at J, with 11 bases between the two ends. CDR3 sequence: CASGGLDSYEQYF. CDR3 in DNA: TGTGCCAGCGGGGGCTTAGACTCCTACGAGCAGTACTTC.

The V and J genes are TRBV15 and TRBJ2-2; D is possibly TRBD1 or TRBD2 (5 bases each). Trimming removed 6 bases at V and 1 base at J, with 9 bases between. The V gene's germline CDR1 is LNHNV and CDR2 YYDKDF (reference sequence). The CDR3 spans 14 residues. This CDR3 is CATSRGGNTGELFF. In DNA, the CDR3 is TGTGCCACCAGTCGTGGGGGGAACACCGGGGAGCTGTTTTTT.

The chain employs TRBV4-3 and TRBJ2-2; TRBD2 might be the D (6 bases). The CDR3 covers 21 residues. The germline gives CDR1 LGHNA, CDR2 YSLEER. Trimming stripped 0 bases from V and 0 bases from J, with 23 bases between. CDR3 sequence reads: CASSQEPPRGIVAANTGELFF. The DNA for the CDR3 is TGCGCCAGCAGCCAAGAACCACCTCGGGGGATAGTGGCCGCGAACACCGGGGAGCTGTTTTTT.

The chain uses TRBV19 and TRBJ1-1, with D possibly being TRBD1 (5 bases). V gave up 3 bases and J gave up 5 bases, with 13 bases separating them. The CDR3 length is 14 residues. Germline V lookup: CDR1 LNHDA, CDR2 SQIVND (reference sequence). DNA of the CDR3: TGTGCCAGTAGTATCTTGGTTGAGGGGACTGAAGCTTTCTTT. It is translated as CASSILVEGTEAFF.

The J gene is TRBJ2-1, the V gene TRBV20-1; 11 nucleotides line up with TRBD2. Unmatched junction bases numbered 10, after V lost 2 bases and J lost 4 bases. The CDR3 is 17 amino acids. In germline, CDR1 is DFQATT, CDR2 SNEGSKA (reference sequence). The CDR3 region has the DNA TGCAGTGCTAGATCCTTCGCCGGGACTAGCGGTTACAATGAGCAGTTCTTC. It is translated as CSARSFAGTSGYNEQFF.

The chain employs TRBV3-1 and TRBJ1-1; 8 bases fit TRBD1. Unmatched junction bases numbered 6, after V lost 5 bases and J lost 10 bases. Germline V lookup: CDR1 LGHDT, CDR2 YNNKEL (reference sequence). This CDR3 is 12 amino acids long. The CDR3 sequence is CASSFWTGRAFF. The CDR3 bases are TGTGCCAGCAGCTTCTGGACAGGGCGAGCTTTCTTT.

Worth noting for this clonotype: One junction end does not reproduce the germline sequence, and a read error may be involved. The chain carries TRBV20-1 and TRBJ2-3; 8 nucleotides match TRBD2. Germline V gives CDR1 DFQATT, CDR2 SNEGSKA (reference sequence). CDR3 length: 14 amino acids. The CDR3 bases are TGCAGTGCCAGAGGCAGCGGGGGCCCAGATACGCAGTATTTT. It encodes CSARGSGGPDTQYF.